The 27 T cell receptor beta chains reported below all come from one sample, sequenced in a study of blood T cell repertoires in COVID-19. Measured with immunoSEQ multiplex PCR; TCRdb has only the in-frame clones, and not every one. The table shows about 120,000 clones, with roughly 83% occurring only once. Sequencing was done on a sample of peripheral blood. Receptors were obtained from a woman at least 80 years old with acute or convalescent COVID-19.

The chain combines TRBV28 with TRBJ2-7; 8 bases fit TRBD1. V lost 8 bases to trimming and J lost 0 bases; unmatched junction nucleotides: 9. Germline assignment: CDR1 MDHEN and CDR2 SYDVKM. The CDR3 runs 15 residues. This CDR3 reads CASRYGQGVSYEQYF. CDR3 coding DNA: TGTGCCAGCCGCTACGGACAGGGCGTCTCCTACGAGCAGTACTTC.

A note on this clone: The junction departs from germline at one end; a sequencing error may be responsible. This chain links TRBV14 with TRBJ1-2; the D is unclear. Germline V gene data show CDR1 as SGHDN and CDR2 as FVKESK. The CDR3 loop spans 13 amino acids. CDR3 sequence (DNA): TGTGCCAGCAGCCAGGTCCCTGGAGGGATGTCGGCCTTC. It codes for CASSQVPGGMSAF.

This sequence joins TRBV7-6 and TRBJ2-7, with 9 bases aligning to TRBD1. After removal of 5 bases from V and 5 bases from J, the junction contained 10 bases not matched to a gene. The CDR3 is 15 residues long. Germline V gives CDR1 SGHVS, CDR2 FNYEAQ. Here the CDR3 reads CASSPVRTGVHEQYF. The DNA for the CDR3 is TGTGCCAGCAGCCCGGTGCGGACAGGGGTCCACGAGCAGTACTTC.

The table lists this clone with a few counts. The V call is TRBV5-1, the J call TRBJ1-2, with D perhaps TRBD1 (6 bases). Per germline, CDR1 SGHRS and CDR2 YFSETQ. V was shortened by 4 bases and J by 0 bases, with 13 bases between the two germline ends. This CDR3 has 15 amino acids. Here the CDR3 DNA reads TGCGCCAGCAGCATGACAGGAGATGCTAACTATGGCTACACCTTC. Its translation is CASSMTGDANYGYTF.

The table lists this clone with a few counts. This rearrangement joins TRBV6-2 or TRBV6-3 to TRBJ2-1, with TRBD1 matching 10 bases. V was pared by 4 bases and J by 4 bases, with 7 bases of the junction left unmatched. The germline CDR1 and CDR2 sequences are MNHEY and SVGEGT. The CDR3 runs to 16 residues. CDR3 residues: CASSWNPGQGYNEQFF. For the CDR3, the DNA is TGTGCCAGCAGTTGGAATCCGGGACAGGGGTACAATGAGCAGTTCTTC.

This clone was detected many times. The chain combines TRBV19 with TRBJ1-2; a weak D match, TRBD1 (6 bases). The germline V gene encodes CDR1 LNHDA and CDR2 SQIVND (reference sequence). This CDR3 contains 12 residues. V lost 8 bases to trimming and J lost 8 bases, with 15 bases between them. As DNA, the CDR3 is TGTGCCAGTGCCCCCGGGACATTCGGCTACACCTTC. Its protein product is CASAPGTFGYTF.

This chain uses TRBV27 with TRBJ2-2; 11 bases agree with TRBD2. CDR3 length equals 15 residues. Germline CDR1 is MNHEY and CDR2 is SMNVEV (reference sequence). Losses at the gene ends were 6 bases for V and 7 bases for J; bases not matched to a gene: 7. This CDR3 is CASRVAGGPFGELFF. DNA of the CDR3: TGTGCCAGCAGAGTAGCGGGAGGGCCGTTCGGGGAGCTGTTTTTT.

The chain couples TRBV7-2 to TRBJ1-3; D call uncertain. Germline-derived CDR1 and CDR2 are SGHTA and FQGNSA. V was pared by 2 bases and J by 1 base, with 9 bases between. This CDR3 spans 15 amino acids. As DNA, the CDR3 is TGTGCCAGCAGCTTATTGAGGGTTTCTGGAAACACCATATATTTT. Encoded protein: CASSLLRVSGNTIYF.

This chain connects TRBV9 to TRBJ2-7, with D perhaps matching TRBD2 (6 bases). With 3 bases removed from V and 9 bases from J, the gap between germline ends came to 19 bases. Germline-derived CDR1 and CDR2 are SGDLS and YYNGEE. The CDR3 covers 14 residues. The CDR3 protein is CASSATRSPTGQYF. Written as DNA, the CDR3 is TGTGCCAGCAGCGCGACTAGGAGCCCGACGGGGCAGTACTTC.

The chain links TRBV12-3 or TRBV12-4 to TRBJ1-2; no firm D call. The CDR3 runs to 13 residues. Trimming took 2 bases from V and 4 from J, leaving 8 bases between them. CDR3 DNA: TGTGCCAGCAGTTTATCAGAACGCTATGGCTACACCTTC. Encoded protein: CASSLSERYGYTF.

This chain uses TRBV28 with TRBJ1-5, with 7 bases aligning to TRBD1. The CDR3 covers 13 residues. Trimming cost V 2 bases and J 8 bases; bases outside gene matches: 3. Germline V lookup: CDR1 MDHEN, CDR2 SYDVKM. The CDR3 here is CASSLDRAKPQHF. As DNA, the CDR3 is TGTGCCAGCAGTTTAGACAGGGCAAAGCCCCAGCATTTT. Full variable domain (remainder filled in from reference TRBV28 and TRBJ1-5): DVKVTQSSRYLVKRTGEKVFLECVQDMDHENMFWYRQDPGLGLRLIYFSYDVKMKEKGDIPEGYSVSREKKERFSLILESASTNQTSMYLCASSLDRAKPQHFGDGTRLSIL.

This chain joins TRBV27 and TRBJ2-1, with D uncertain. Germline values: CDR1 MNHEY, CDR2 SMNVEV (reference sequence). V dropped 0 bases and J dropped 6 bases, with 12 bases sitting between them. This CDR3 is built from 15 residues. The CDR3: CASSLSARTRNEQFF. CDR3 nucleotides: TGTGCCAGCAGTTTATCGGCTCGCACCCGCAATGAGCAGTTCTTC.

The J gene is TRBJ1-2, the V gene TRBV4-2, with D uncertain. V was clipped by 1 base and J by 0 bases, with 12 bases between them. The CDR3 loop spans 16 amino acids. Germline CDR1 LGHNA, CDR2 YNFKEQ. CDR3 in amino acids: CASSQVAETPNYGYTF. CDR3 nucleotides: TGTGCCAGCAGCCAAGTTGCCGAGACACCTAACTATGGCTACACCTTC.

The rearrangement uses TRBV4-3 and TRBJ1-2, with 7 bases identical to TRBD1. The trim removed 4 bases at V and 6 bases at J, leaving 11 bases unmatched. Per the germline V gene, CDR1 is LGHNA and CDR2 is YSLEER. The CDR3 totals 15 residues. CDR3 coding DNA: TGCGCCAGCAGCCGTGAACATAGACAGGGTGATGGCTACACCTTC. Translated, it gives CASSREHRQGDGYTF.

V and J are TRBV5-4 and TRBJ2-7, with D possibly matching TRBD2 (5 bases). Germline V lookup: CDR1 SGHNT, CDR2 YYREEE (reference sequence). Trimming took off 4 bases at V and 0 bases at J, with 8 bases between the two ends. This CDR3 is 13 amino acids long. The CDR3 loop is CASSLAFSYEQYF. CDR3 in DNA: TGTGCCAGCAGCCTAGCTTTCTCCTACGAGCAGTACTTC.

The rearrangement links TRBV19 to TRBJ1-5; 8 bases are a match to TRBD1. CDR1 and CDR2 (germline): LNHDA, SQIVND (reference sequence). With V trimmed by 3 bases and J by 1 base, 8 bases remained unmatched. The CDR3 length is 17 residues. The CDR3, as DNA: TGTGCCAGTAGTATTTTTCAGGGGGCGTCGAGCAATCAGCCCCAGCATTTT. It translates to CASSIFQGASSNQPQHF. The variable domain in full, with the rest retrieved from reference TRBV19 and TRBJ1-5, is DGGITQSPKYLFRKEGQNVTLSCEQNLNHDAMYWYRQDPGQGLRLIYYSQIVNDFQKGDIAEGYSVSREKKESFPLTVTSAQKNPTAFYLCASSIFQGASSNQPQHFGDGTRLSIL.

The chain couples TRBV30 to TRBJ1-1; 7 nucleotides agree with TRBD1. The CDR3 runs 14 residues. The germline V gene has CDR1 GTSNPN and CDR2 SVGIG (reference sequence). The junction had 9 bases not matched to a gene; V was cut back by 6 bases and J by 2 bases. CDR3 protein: CACLRGGFNTEAFF. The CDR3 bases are TGTGCCTGCCTACGAGGGGGCTTTAACACTGAAGCTTTCTTT.

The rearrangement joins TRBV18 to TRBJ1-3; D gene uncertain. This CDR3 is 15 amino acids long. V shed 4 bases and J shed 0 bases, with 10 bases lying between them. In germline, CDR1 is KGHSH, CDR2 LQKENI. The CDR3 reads CASSLPPDSGNTIYF. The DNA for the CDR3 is TGTGCCAGCTCACTACCACCAGACTCTGGAAACACCATATATTTT.

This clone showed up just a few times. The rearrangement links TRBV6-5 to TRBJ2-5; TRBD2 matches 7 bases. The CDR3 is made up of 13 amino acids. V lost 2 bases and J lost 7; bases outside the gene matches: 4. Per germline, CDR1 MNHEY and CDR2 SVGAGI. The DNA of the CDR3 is TGTGCCAGCAGTTACGCGGGGAGGGGGACCCAGTACTTC. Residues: CASSYAGRGTQYF.

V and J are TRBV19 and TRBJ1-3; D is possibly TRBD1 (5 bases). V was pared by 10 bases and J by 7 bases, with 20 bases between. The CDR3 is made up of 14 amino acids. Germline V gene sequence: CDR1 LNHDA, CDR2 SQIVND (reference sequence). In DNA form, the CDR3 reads TGTGCCACTGTCACGGGGGGACCCTCCAACACCATATATTTT. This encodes CATVTGGPSNTIYF.

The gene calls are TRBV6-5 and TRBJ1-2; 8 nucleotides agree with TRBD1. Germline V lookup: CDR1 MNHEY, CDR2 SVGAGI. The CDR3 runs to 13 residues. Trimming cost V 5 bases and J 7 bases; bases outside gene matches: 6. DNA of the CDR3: TGTGCCAGCAGTCGGCAGGGGGCGTTTGGCTACACCTTC. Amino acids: CASSRQGAFGYTF.

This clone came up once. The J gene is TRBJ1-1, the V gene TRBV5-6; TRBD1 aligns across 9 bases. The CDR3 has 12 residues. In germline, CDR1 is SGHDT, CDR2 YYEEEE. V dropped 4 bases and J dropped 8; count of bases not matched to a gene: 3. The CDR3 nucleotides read TGTGCCAGCAGCACGACAGGGGGGGAAGCTTTCTTT. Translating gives CASSTTGGEAFF.

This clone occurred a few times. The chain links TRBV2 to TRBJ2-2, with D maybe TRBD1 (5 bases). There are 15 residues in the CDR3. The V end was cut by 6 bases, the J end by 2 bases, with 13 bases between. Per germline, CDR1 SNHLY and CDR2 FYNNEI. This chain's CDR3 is CASRVGVVNTGELFF. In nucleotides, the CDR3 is TGTGCCAGCAGGGTAGGGGTCGTAAACACCGGGGAGCTGTTTTTT. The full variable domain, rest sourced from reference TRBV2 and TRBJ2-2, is EPEVTQTPSHQVTQMGQEVILRCVPISNHLYFYWYRQILGQKVEFLVSFYNNEISEKSEIFDDQFSVERPDGSNFTLKIRSTKLEDSAMYFCASRVGVVNTGELFFGEGSRLTVL.

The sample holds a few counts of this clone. CDR3 DNA: TGTGCCACCAGCAGGGACAGGGGAGTCAATTCACCCCTCCACTTT. It codes for CATSRDRGVNSPLHF. The gene calls are TRBV15 and TRBJ1-6; 9 bases align to TRBD1. Germline CDR1 reads LNHNV; CDR2 reads YYDKDF (reference sequence). J lost 7 bases, V lost 3 bases, and 4 bases had no gene match. The CDR3 length is 15 residues.

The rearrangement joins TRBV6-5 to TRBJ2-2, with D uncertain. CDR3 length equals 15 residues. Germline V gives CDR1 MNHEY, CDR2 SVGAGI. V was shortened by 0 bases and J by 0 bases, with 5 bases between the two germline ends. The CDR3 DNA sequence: TGTGCCAGCAGTTACTCGGGCACGAACACCGGGGAGCTGTTTTTT. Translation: CASSYSGTNTGELFF.

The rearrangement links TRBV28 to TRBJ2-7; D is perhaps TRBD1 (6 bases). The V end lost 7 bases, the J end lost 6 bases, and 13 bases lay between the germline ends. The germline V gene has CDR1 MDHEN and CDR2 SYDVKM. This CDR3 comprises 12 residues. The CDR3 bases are TGTGCCAGCATCACAAGAGGGGGCGAGCAGTACTTC. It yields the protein CASITRGGEQYF.

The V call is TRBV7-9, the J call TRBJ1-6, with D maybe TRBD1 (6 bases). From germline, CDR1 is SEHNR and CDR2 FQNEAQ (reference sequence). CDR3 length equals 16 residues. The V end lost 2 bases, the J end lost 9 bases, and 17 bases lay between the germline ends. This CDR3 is CASSLHRAGARSPLHF. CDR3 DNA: TGTGCCAGCAGCTTACACCGAGCGGGGGCGCGTTCACCCCTCCACTTT. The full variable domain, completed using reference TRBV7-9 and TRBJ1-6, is DTGVSQNPRHKITKRGQNVTFRCDPISEHNRLYWYRQTLGQGPEFLTYFQNEAQLEKSRLLSDRFSAERPKGSFSTLEIQRTEQGDSAMYLCASSLHRAGARSPLHFGNGTRLTVT.